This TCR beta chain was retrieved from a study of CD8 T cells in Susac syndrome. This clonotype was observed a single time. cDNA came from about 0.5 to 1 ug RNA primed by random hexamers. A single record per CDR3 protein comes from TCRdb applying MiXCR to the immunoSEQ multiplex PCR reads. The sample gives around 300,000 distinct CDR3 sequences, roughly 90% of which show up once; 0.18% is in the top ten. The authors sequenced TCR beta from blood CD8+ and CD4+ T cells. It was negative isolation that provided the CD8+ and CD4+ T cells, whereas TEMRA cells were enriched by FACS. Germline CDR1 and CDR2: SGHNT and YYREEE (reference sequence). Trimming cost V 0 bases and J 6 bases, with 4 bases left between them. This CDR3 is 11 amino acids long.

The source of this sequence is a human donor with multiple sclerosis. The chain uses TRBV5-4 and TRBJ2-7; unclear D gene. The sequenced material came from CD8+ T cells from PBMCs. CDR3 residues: CASSLGIEQYF. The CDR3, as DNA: TGTGCCAGCAGCTTGGGCATCGAGCAGTACTTC.